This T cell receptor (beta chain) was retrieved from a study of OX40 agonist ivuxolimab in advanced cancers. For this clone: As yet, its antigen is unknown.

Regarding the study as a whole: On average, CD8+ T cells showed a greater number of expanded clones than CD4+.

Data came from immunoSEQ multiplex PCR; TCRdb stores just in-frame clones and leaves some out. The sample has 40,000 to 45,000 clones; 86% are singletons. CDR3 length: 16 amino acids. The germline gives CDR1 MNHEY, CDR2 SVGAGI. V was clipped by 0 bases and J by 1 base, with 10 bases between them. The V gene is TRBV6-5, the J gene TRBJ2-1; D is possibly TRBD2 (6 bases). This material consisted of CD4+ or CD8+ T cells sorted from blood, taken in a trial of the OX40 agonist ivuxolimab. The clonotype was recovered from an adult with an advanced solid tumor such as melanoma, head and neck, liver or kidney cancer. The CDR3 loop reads CASSYSTGTSYNEQFF. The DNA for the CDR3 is TGTGCCAGCAGTTACTCGACGGGGACTTCCTACAATGAGCAGTTCTTC.